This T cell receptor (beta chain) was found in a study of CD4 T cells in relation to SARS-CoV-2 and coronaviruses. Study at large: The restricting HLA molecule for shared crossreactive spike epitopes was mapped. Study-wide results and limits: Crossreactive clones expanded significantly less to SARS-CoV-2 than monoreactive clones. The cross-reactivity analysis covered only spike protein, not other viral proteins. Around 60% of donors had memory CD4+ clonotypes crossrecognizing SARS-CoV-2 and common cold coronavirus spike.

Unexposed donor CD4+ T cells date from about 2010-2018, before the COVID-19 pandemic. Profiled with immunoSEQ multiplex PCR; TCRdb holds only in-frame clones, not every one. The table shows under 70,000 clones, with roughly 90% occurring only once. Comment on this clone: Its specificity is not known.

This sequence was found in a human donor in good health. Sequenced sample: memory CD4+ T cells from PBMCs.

The CDR3 DNA sequence: TGTGCCAGCAGTTTACCGAGAACCTCTACGAGGGAGCAGTACTTC. Translation gives CASSLPRTSTREQYF. The V gene is TRBV28, the J gene TRBJ2-7; D not certain. Germline V gene lookup returns CDR1 MDHEN and CDR2 SYDVKM. V lost 2 bases and J 7 bases, leaving 18 bases between the germline ends. CDR3 length equals 15 residues.